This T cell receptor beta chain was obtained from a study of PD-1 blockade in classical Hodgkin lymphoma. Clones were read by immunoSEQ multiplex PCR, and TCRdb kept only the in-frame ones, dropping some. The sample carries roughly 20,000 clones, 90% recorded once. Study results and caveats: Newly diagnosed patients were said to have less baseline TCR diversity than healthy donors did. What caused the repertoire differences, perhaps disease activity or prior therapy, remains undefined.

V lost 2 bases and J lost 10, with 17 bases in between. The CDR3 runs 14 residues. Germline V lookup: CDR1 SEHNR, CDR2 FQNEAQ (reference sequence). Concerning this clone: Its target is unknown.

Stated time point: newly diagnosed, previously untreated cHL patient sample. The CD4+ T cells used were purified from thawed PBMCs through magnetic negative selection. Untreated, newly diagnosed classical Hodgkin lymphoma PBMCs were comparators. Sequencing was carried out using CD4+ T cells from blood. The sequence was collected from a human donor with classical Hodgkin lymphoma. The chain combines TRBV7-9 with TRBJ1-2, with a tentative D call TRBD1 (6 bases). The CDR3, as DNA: TGTGCCAGCAGCTTACAAGGGGGGCCCGATCCCTACACCTTC. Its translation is CASSLQGGPDPYTF.